This T cell receptor (beta chain) was sequenced for a study of regulatory T cells in long-lasting Graves disease. The CDR3 spans 12 residues. The trim removed 8 bases at V and 4 bases at J, leaving 2 bases unmatched. In germline, CDR1 is MNHNS, CDR2 SASEGT. Time point defined: persistent/refractory GD, antithyroid drugs over 5 years with positive TRAb. Generation of the TCR library employed RNA extracted from PBMCs. Arm-PCR with iRepertoire HTBI primers amplified the CDR3 regions for these TCR beta libraries. Original processing methods: Identified segments across samples numbered 60 or so TRBV and approximately 15 TRBJ. One entry per CDR3 protein results from TCRdb running MiXCR on the multiplex PCR reads. TCRdb's processing, not the study's, gives the V and J calls here. The table has about 470,000 distinct CDR3 sequences, roughly 20% seen once. This clonotype showed up many times.

This chain connects TRBV6-1 to TRBJ2-5, with TRBD1 matching 9 bases. The TCR comes from a female donor with Graves disease. The input for sequencing was peripheral blood mononuclear cells (PBMCs), taken when the disease was refractory, from a patient treated with antithyroid drugs. DNA for the CDR3: TGTGCCAGCGGACAGGGGACAGAGACCCAGTACTTC. This codes for CASGQGTETQYF.